Each of the 9 T cell receptor beta chains below was sequenced from the same sample in a study of shared clonotypes between healthy human individuals. This table comes from immunoSEQ multiplex PCR, and its TCRdb copy is limited to in-frame clones, with some not included. Here the sample spans more than 450,000 clones, 79% being singletons. The specimen was PBMCs. Every receptor here comes from a woman aged 40 to 55 in good health. Some clones in this sample may be carry-over from other donors' samples.

V is TRBV7-6 and J is TRBJ1-1; D call uncertain. V was cut by 0 bases and J by 4 bases, with 6 bases left in between. Germline V gene sequence: CDR1 SGHVS, CDR2 FNYEAQ. CDR3 length equals 13 residues. The DNA for the CDR3 is TGTGCCAGCAGCTTAGCCTCAGGCACTGAAGCTTTCTTT. It yields the protein CASSLASGTEAFF. The variable domain in full, with the rest retrieved from reference TRBV7-6 and TRBJ1-1, is GAGVSQSPRYKVTKRGQDVALRCDPISGHVSLYWYRQALGQGPEFLTYFNYEAQQDKSGLPNDRFSAERPEGSISTLTIQRTEQRDSAMYRCASSLASGTEAFFGQGTRLTVV.

This chain uses TRBV19 with TRBJ2-2; TRBD2 matches 9 bases. Losses at the gene ends were 6 bases for V and 4 bases for J; bases not matched to a gene: 6. CDR1 and CDR2 from the germline V gene are LNHDA and SQIVND (reference sequence). The CDR3 loop spans 15 amino acids. The DNA for the CDR3 is TGTGCCAGTAGGGTAGCGGGAGACGGCACCGGGGAGCTGTTTTTT. It is translated as CASRVAGDGTGELFF.

The chain links TRBV5-4 to TRBJ2-7, with TRBD2 matching 8 bases. Germline loops: CDR1 SGHNT, CDR2 YYREEE (reference sequence). J gave up 2 bases and V 3 bases, and 4 bases lay outside the gene matches. The CDR3 length is 14 residues. Written as DNA, the CDR3 is TGTGCCAGCAGCTATAGCGGGACGGCCTACGAGCAGTACTTC. This sequence encodes CASSYSGTAYEQYF.

The genes are TRBV5-1 and TRBJ2-5; the D call may be TRBD1 or TRBD2 (6 bases each). Per germline, CDR1 SGHRS and CDR2 YFSETQ. The CDR3 sequence is 14 residues long. Trimming took 4 bases from V and 3 from J, leaving 13 bases between them. The CDR3 here is CASSGTLAKETQYF. The CDR3 DNA follows: TGCGCCAGCAGCGGGACACTAGCCAAAGAGACCCAGTACTTC.

The J gene is TRBJ1-5, the V gene TRBV6-4, with TRBD1 matching over 7 bases. Trimming removed 3 bases from V and 3 bases from J; junction bases left unmatched: 2. There are 14 residues in the CDR3. CDR1 and CDR2 from the germline V gene are MRHNA and SNTAGT. As DNA, the CDR3 is TGTGCCAGCAGTGAAGGACAGGCCAATCAGCCCCAGCATTTT. Protein: CASSEGQANQPQHF.

This clone showed up many times. Compared with germline, one end of the junction differs, possibly owing to a read error. V gene TRBV6-1 combines with J gene TRBJ2-7; 10 positions agree with TRBD2. CDR1 MNHNS and CDR2 SASEGT come from the germline V gene. The CDR3 has 14 residues. The DNA for the CDR3 is TGTGCCAGCAGTCTAGCGGGAGTCTCCCACGAGCAGTACTTC. This codes for CASSLAGVSHEQYF.

This clone showed up just once. The chain combines TRBV7-2 with TRBJ1-2; 8 bases agree with TRBD1. Germline values: CDR1 SGHTA, CDR2 FQGNSA. CDR3 size: 12 residues. V trimming: 6 bases; J trimming: 8 bases; junction bases outside the gene matches: 5. The CDR3 loop reads CASRQGEWGYTF. CDR3 nucleotide sequence: TGTGCCAGCAGACAGGGGGAATGGGGCTACACCTTC.

The chain is built from TRBV5-8 and TRBJ2-1, with a tentative D call TRBD2 (6 bases). Trimming pared 5 bases from V and 6 bases from J, leaving 24 bases between. Germline CDR1 reads SGHTS; CDR2 reads YDEGEE. The CDR3 contains 17 residues. The CDR3 DNA reads TGTGCCAGCAGGCCGGGGGTGGCCCGAGGGGCTACCAATGAGCAGTTCTTC. It encodes CASRPGVARGATNEQFF. The whole variable domain, remainder taken from reference TRBV5-8 and TRBJ2-1, is EAGVTQSPTHLIKTRGQQATLRCSPISGHTSVYWYQQALGLGLQFLLWYDEGEERNRGNFPPRFSGRQFPNYSSELNVNALELEDSALYLCASRPGVARGATNEQFFGPGTRLTVL.

V usage is TRBV10-3 and J usage is TRBJ2-7; D is possibly TRBD1 or TRBD2 (5 bases each). V lost 6 bases, J lost 7 bases, and 22 bases lay in between. Per germline, CDR1 ENHRY and CDR2 SYGVKD. The CDR3 runs to 15 residues. This chain's CDR3 is CAIRPSGTLLLEQYF. The CDR3 DNA reads TGTGCCATCAGGCCCTCCGGGACCCTTCTTCTTGAGCAGTACTTC.